The 10 T cell receptor beta chains given below trace back to one sample, sequenced in a study of lymphopenia after photon versus proton radiotherapy. Sequencing was performed with immunoSEQ multiplex PCR; in TCRdb, only in-frame clones are kept and a portion is missing. This table has some 64,000 clones, about 90% appearing once. This sample comprised peripheral blood, obtained from a patient treated with proton-based radiotherapy. Source of these receptors: a man aged 80 or over with esophageal cancer.

The CDR3 sequence is CASSLAGQGVVRGYTF. As DNA, the CDR3 is TGTGCCAGCAGCTTGGCAGGACAGGGGGTGGTTCGTGGCTACACCTTC. This chain links TRBV5-8 with TRBJ1-2; TRBD1 aligns across 10 bases. The V gene's germline CDR1 is SGHTS and CDR2 YDEGEE. Unmatched junction bases numbered 9, after V lost 0 bases and J lost 7 bases. This CDR3 has 16 residues.

This chain uses TRBV4-1 with TRBJ2-7; 9 bases line up with TRBD1. The CDR3 has 18 amino acids. In germline, CDR1 is MGHRA, CDR2 YSYEKL. V lost 3 bases, J lost 6 bases, and 18 bases stayed unmatched. The CDR3 sequence: CASSHPRSRGTGRLEQYF. CDR3 bases: TGCGCCAGCAGCCACCCAAGGTCGCGGGGGACAGGGAGACTCGAGCAGTACTTC.

The chain couples TRBV19 to TRBJ1-1; a weak D match, TRBD1 (5 bases). The CDR3 is 15 residues long. Trimming cost V 3 bases and J 7 bases, with 18 bases left between them. The germline V gene has CDR1 LNHDA and CDR2 SQIVND (reference sequence). The DNA for the CDR3 is TGTGCCAGTAGTATTGGGGCTAATTGGGCGATTGAAGCTTTCTTT. Translating it yields CASSIGANWAIEAFF.

The gene calls are TRBV30 and TRBJ1-6, with a possible D match to TRBD1 (5 bases). The CDR3 spans 13 residues. Trimming removed 2 bases from V and 8 bases from J, with 10 bases in between. CDR1 is GTSNPN, CDR2 SVGIG, per germline (reference sequence). The CDR3: CAWSRQSYSPLHF. Written as DNA, the CDR3 is TGTGCCTGGAGTCGACAGAGCTATTCACCCCTCCACTTT.

The V call is TRBV18, the J call TRBJ2-5; TRBD2 is a possible D gene (5 bases). The CDR3 has 13 residues. The ends were cut back, 6 bases at V and 2 bases at J, with 10 bases in the middle. Germline CDR1 and CDR2: KGHSH and LQKENI. CDR3 residues: CASSDGVQETQYF. CDR3 DNA: TGTGCCAGCTCTGACGGGGTACAAGAGACCCAGTACTTC.

This chain uses TRBV10-3 with TRBJ2-3; 10 positions match TRBD1. V shed 5 bases and J 6 bases; nucleotides not matched to a gene: 11. The CDR3 length is 16 residues. Germline lookup yields CDR1 ENHRY and CDR2 SYGVKD. The CDR3 nucleotides read TGTGCCATCAGTCCCAGCAGGGACAGGGGAGCGGATACGCAGTATTTT. Its protein is CAISPSRDRGADTQYF.

The J gene is TRBJ2-7, the V gene TRBV4-3; 9 positions match TRBD2. The V segment lost 0 bases and the J segment 4 bases; nucleotides outside the gene matches: 7. CDR1 and CDR2 from the germline V gene are LGHNA and YSLEER. The CDR3 is made up of 16 amino acids. CDR3 sequence reads: CASSQEWAGGLYEQYF. The CDR3 region has the DNA TGCGCCAGCAGCCAAGAATGGGCGGGGGGGCTATACGAGCAGTACTTC.

This sequence joins TRBV7-2 and TRBJ2-5, with 7 bases fitting TRBD1. The V and J ends lost 1 base and 4 bases, in that order; junction bases with no gene match: 6. CDR3 size: 15 residues. Looked up from germline, CDR1 is SGHTA and CDR2 is FQGNSA. The CDR3 here is CASSLGGTVRETQYF. CDR3 coding DNA: TGTGCCAGCAGCTTAGGAGGGACAGTAAGAGAGACCCAGTACTTC.

This clone came up once. The V call is TRBV30, the J call TRBJ2-6; 12 bases match TRBD1. V gave up 1 base and J gave up 4 bases; unmatched junction bases: 8. Germline V gene lookup returns CDR1 GTSNPN and CDR2 SVGIG (reference sequence). The CDR3 totals 18 residues. The DNA of the CDR3 is TGTGCCTGGAGTGCAAAGGGACAGGGGGCGCCCGGGGCCAACGTCCTGACTTTC. Its translation is CAWSAKGQGAPGANVLTF. The full variable domain, its missing parts supplied by reference TRBV30 and TRBJ2-6, is SQTIHQWPATLVQPVGSPLSLECTVEGTSNPNLYWYRQAAGRGLQLLFYSVGIGQISSEVPQNLSASRPQDRQFILSSKKLLLSDSGFYLCAWSAKGQGAPGANVLTFGAGSRLTVL.

V gene TRBV2 combines with J gene TRBJ2-7; the D gene is possibly TRBD1 (5 bases). The V end was cut by 6 bases, the J end by 3 bases, with 9 bases between. CDR3 length equals 12 residues. The germline V gene has CDR1 SNHLY and CDR2 FYNNEI. The CDR3 protein is CASRGAVYEQYF. In DNA, the CDR3 is TGTGCCAGCAGAGGGGCGGTCTACGAGCAGTACTTC. Full variable domain (rest looked up from reference TRBV2 and TRBJ2-7): EPEVTQTPSHQVTQMGQEVILRCVPISNHLYFYWYRQILGQKVEFLVSFYNNEISEKSEIFDDQFSVERPDGSNFTLKIRSTKLEDSAMYFCASRGAVYEQYFGPGTRLTVT.